These 30 T cell receptor beta chains were sequenced from one sample in a study of post-analysis software for immune sequencing data. General study points: TRBV5-6, TRBV5-1 and TRBV20-1 belonged to a set of roughly 5 TRBV segments that were more frequent in patients than controls.

The authors incorporated unique molecular identifiers into the TCR beta cDNA libraries. TCRdb independently ran MiXCR on the PCR reads; one entry per CDR3 protein. The sample lists around 200,000 distinct CDR3 sequences, approximately 28% seen once, with 3% to 3.5% in the top ten. These receptors' targets are unknown. Sequencing was done on a sample of blood. Every receptor here comes from a girl aged 2-17 years with multiple sclerosis.

This clonotype was detected many times. This chain links TRBV21-1 with TRBJ2-6. TRBV21-1 is a recognized pseudogene. CDR3 length: 11 amino acids. Here the CDR3 DNA reads TGTTACCCCTCTGGGGCCAACGTCCTGACTTTC. This sequence encodes CYPSGANVLTF.

This clonotype was found a few times. The chain joins TRBV28 to TRBJ2-1, with TRBD2 matching over 8 bases. From germline, CDR1 is MDHEN and CDR2 SYDVKM. The J segment lost 10 bases and the V segment lost 6 bases, leaving 8 bases of the junction unmatched. This CDR3 is built from 13 residues. The CDR3 DNA reads TGTGCCAGCAGCCGGGGGGGGCTAGCGGAGCAGTTCTTC. It translates to CASSRGGLAEQFF.

This clonotype has just a few counts. The chain combines TRBV19 with TRBJ1-6; TRBD1 aligns across 9 bases. Per the germline V gene, CDR1 is LNHDA and CDR2 is SQIVND (reference sequence). The CDR3 sequence is 15 residues long. After removal of 3 bases from V and 11 bases from J, the junction contained 8 bases not matched to a gene. CDR3 nucleotides: TGTGCCAGTAGTATTTCTGGGACAGGGAGGCCACCCCTCCACTTT. The encoded protein is CASSISGTGRPPLHF.

This clonotype was observed at least ten times. The chain carries TRBV12-3 or TRBV12-4 and TRBJ1-2; no clear D. The CDR3 has 14 residues. V shed 6 bases and J shed 3 bases, with 14 bases lying between them. Written as DNA, the CDR3 is TGTGCCAGCAGCCGACGGAGAGAACACTATGGCTACACCTTC. Translation gives CASSRRREHYGYTF.

Notes on this clonotype: A much larger clone differs by one base, so this may be a read error. The chain couples TRBV5-1 to TRBJ2-5; no definite D call. Germline V lookup: CDR1 SGHRS, CDR2 YFSETQ. The CDR3 sequence is 11 residues long. The CDR3 DNA reads TGCGCCAGCAGCGCCCAAGAGGCCCAGTACTTC. It is translated as CASSAQEAQYF.

In this sample, this clonotype turned up many times. This chain uses TRBV9 with TRBJ2-1; D gene uncertain. CDR1 and CDR2 (germline): SGDLS, YYNGEE. The CDR3 has 14 amino acids. V lost 0 bases to trimming and J lost 1 base, with 5 bases between them. The CDR3 loop is CASSVGGSYNEQFF. The DNA for the CDR3 is TGTGCCAGCAGCGTAGGGGGATCCTACAATGAGCAGTTCTTC.

About this clonotype itself: The limits of the CDR3 on the DNA are not certain, so only TCRdb's listed CDR3 is given. V gene TRBV5-5 combines with J gene TRBJ1-1. Germline lookup yields CDR1 SGHKS and CDR2 YYEKEE (reference sequence). The CDR3 is 13 residues long, ends included. CDR3: CVSSWGTGTEAFF.

The gene calls are TRBV7-3 and TRBJ2-5, with 8 bases fitting TRBD1. The V and J ends lost 1 base and 5 bases, in that order; junction bases with no gene match: 9. In germline, CDR1 is SGHTA, CDR2 FQGTGA. The CDR3 totals 16 residues. This CDR3 reads CASSLMGRGQGETQYF. For the CDR3, the DNA is TGTGCCAGCAGCTTAATGGGCAGGGGGCAGGGGGAGACCCAGTACTTC.

This clonotype was counted only a few times. The chain employs TRBV11-2 and TRBJ2-7, with unresolved D. The CDR3 has 11 amino acids. V was cut by 5 bases and J by 3 bases, with 5 bases left in between. Looked up from germline, CDR1 is SGHAT and CDR2 is FQNNGV. CDR3 amino acids: CASSHIYEQYF. Here the CDR3 DNA reads TGTGCCAGCAGCCATATCTACGAGCAGTACTTC.

The CDR3 DNA sequence: TGCGCCAGCAGCTTGCGGGGGACAGGGGTTTACACTGAAGCTTTCTTT. Its protein product is CASSLRGTGVYTEAFF. V is TRBV5-1 and J is TRBJ1-1; TRBD1 aligns across 10 bases. Germline V gene data show CDR1 as SGHRS and CDR2 as YFSETQ. This CDR3 contains 16 residues. Unmatched junction bases numbered 6, after V lost 1 base and J lost 3 bases.

This clonotype has ten or more counts. The V call is TRBV29-1, the J call TRBJ2-3; 7 bases line up with TRBD1. The CDR3 consists of 14 residues. The J segment lost 2 bases and the V segment lost 5 bases, leaving 7 bases of the junction unmatched. Germline assignment: CDR1 SQVTM and CDR2 ANQGSEA. CDR3 residues: CSVLRDSLTDTQYF. CDR3 nucleotides: TGCAGCGTTCTCCGGGACAGCCTCACAGATACGCAGTATTTT.

In this sample, this clonotype turned up many times. The chain has TRBV7-9 and TRBJ2-1; no clear D. V lost 1 base and J 8 bases, leaving 9 bases between the germline ends. The germline V gene encodes CDR1 SEHNR and CDR2 FQNEAQ (reference sequence). CDR3 length: 13 amino acids. The CDR3 reads CASSLVSADEQFF. In nucleotides, the CDR3 is TGTGCCAGCAGCTTAGTCTCGGCGGATGAGCAGTTCTTC.

A few counts support this clonotype. A junction boundary mismatches the germline segment, possibly from a read error. The V and J genes are TRBV2 and TRBJ2-4; D call uncertain. The germline CDR1 and CDR2 sequences are SNHLY and FYNNEI. This CDR3 contains 17 residues. The CDR3 nucleotides are TGTGCCAGCAGTGTTTGGGTTGACGTCTTAGCCAAAAACATTCAGTGCTTC. Amino acids: CASSVWVDVLAKNIQCF. The full variable domain, its missing parts supplied by reference TRBV2 and TRBJ2-4, is EPEVTQTPSHQVTQMGQEVILRCVPISNHLYFYWYRQILGQKVEFLVSFYNNEISEKSEIFDDQFSVERPDGSNFTLKIRSTKLEDSAMYFCASSVWVDVLAKNIQCFGAGTRLSVL.

This clonotype was picked up many times. The J gene is TRBJ2-1, the V gene TRBV29-1, with 14 bases matching TRBD2. Trimming removed 4 bases from V and 7 bases from J; junction bases left unmatched: 9. The V gene's germline CDR1 is SQVTM and CDR2 ANQGSEA. The CDR3 sequence is 16 residues long. CDR3 in amino acids: CSVVTGTSGRLNEQFF. The CDR3, as DNA: TGCAGCGTTGTTACCGGGACTAGCGGGAGATTGAATGAGCAGTTCTTC.

The CDR3 DNA reads as TGTGCCACCAGCAAAGGGGGCTTTCGTAGCAATCAGCCCCAGCATTTT. It codes for CATSKGGFRSNQPQHF. J is TRBJ1-5 and V is TRBV15, with 7 bases aligning to TRBD1. Germline CDR1 and CDR2: LNHNV and YYDKDF (reference sequence). The CDR3 sequence is 16 residues long. Trimming removed 4 bases from V and 0 bases from J; junction bases left unmatched: 6.

The chain joins TRBV12-3 or TRBV12-4 to TRBJ1-2; D is ambiguous. V was trimmed by 5 bases and J by 4 bases, leaving 11 bases between them. The CDR3 extends over 13 amino acids. The CDR3 here is CASSPQTTYGYTF. Here the CDR3 DNA reads TGTGCCAGCAGTCCTCAGACAACCTATGGCTACACCTTC.

The rearrangement joins TRBV28 to TRBJ2-2; 7 bases are shared with TRBD1. Trimming at V came to 6 bases and at J to 9 bases, leaving 19 bases not matched to a gene. This CDR3 contains 17 residues. From germline, CDR1 is MDHEN and CDR2 SYDVKM. CDR3 sequence reads: CASSLGTAVLRGRELFF. For the CDR3, the DNA is TGTGCCAGCAGCCTTGGGACAGCCGTACTCCGGGGCCGGGAGCTGTTTTTT.

This clonotype appeared many times. The rearrangement uses TRBV20-1 and TRBJ2-5; 7 positions match TRBD1. Looked up from germline, CDR1 is DFQATT and CDR2 is SNEGSKA (reference sequence). V shed 1 base, J shed 6 bases, and the junction held 2 bases outside the gene matches. This CDR3 comprises 12 residues. As DNA, the CDR3 is TGCAGTGCTAGAGGGACAGGCCAGACCCAGTACTTC. This translates into CSARGTGQTQYF.

As concerns this clonotype: This could be a read error, since a much larger clone is one nucleotide away. The missing conserved phenylalanine or tryptophan at the end of this CDR3 makes a read error likely. The rearrangement uses TRBV9 and TRBJ2-5; possibly TRBD1 for D (5 bases). V shed 6 bases and J shed 1 base, with 13 bases lying between them. The CDR3 is 14 amino acids. The germline V gene has CDR1 SGDLS and CDR2 YYNGEE. Here the CDR3 reads CASTAGFSQETQYL. The CDR3 nucleotides read TGTGCCAGCACCGCAGGGTTTTCCCAAGAGACCCAGTACCTC.

The CDR3 protein is CASSLRVGLADEQYF. In DNA, the CDR3 is TGCGCCAGCAGCCTAAGGGTAGGACTAGCAGACGAGCAGTACTTC. The gene calls are TRBV4-1 and TRBJ2-7, with 8 bases fitting TRBD2. The CDR3 contains 15 residues. Germline CDR1 MGHRA, CDR2 YSYEKL. The V and J ends lost 4 bases and 5 bases, in that order; junction bases with no gene match: 10.

In its sample, this clonotype was seen a few times. In DNA, the CDR3 is TGTGCCAGCAGTGCACAGGGGGCGGTGGAGACCCAGTACTTC. It translates to CASSAQGAVETQYF. V gene TRBV28 combines with J gene TRBJ2-5, with 9 bases lining up with TRBD1. There are 14 residues in the CDR3. V gave up 5 bases and J gave up 5 bases; unmatched junction bases: 6. Germline values: CDR1 MDHEN, CDR2 SYDVKM. The full variable domain, completed using reference TRBV28 and TRBJ2-5, is DVKVTQSSRYLVKRTGEKVFLECVQDMDHENMFWYRQDPGLGLRLIYFSYDVKMKEKGDIPEGYSVSREKKERFSLILESASTNQTSMYLCASSAQGAVETQYFGPGTRLLVL.

This clonotype has a handful of counts. A clone one base away is much larger, so this may be a read error. The J gene is TRBJ1-2, the V gene TRBV24-1; D remains ambiguous. Germline V CDR1 and CDR2: KGHDR, SFDVKD. There are 11 residues in the CDR3. V lost 7 bases, J lost 6 bases, and 8 bases lay in between. The DNA of the CDR3 is TGTGCCACCAGGGATCCTAATGGCTACACCTTC. This sequence encodes CATRDPNGYTF.

This clonotype has just a few counts. The chain joins TRBV6-2 or TRBV6-3 to TRBJ1-5; D is unresolved. The CDR3 is 15 residues long. Germline V gives CDR1 MNHEY, CDR2 SVGEGT. Trimming took 7 bases from V and 1 from J, leaving 14 bases between them. The DNA of the CDR3 is TGTGCCAGCACTCTGCGAGGAAGGAGCAATCAGCCCCAGCATTTT. This translates into CASTLRGRSNQPQHF.

This clonotype has a count of ten or more. The rearrangement links TRBV4-2 to TRBJ1-2; D might be TRBD1 (6 bases). CDR1 and CDR2 (germline): LGHNA, YNFKEQ. V lost 0 bases and J 3 bases, leaving 17 bases between the germline ends. There are 17 residues in the CDR3. For the CDR3, the DNA is TGTGCCAGCAGCCAAGATCATGGGGGCGGGGATTACTATGGCTACACCTTC. Translated: CASSQDHGGGDYYGYTF.

Remarks on this clonotype: A junction boundary mismatches the germline segment, possibly from a read error. This sequence joins TRBV20-1 and TRBJ1-4; TRBD1 matches 8 bases. The CDR3 totals 17 residues. Germline lookup yields CDR1 DFQATT and CDR2 SNEGSKA (reference sequence). The CDR3: CSARPFQGASTNEKPFF. The CDR3 nucleotides are TGCAGTGCTAGACCCTTCCAGGGGGCTTCAACTAATGAAAAACCGTTTTTT.

CDR3 amino acids: CSARDRPGATNEKLFF. In DNA, the CDR3 is TGCAGTGCTAGAGATCGCCCGGGGGCAACTAATGAAAAACTGTTTTTT. V is TRBV20-1 and J is TRBJ1-4, with a weak D call TRBD1 (5 bases). Germline loops: CDR1 DFQATT, CDR2 SNEGSKA (reference sequence). The CDR3 consists of 16 residues. Trimming removed 0 bases from V and 0 bases from J, with 11 bases in between.

Turning to this clonotype: Since a much larger clone is just one base distant, this may be a read error. This sequence joins TRBV27 and TRBJ2-4, with a tentative D call TRBD2 (6 bases). The J call may be wrong; the DNA end is better matched by TRBJ2-7. The germline V gene encodes CDR1 MNHEY and CDR2 SMNVEV (reference sequence). The CDR3 consists of 13 residues. This CDR3 is CACKGLPTYEQYF. For the CDR3, the DNA is TGTGCCTGCAAGGGACTCCCTACCTACGAGCAGTACTTC.

With regard to this clonotype: A much bigger clone sits one base away, suggesting this may be a read error. This chain joins TRBV20-1 and TRBJ2-5; tentatively, D is TRBD1 or TRBD2 (6 bases each). This CDR3 comprises 13 residues. Germline V lookup: CDR1 DFQATT, CDR2 SNEGSKA (reference sequence). The CDR3 is CGERGRSGETQYF. CDR3 in DNA: TGCGGTGAAAGGGGGAGGTCCGGAGAGACCCAGTACTTC.

This clonotype was seen a few times. The CDR3 nucleotides are TGTGCCAGCAGCTCACGGGACGGGGCCTACGAGCAGTACTTC. It codes for CASSSRDGAYEQYF. The genes are TRBV3-1 and TRBJ2-7; D is possibly TRBD1 or TRBD2 (5 bases each). From germline, CDR1 is LGHDT and CDR2 YNNKEL (reference sequence). V lost 5 bases and J lost 2, with 13 bases in between. The CDR3 is made up of 14 amino acids.

This clonotype was seen repeatedly, ten times or more. This sequence joins TRBV20-1 and TRBJ2-1; D not resolved. CDR1 and CDR2 from the germline V gene are DFQATT and SNEGSKA (reference sequence). The CDR3 contains 13 residues. Trimming stripped 6 bases from V and 0 bases from J, with 9 bases between. DNA for the CDR3: TGCAGTGCCACTCAGAGCTCCTACAATGAGCAGTTCTTC. The encoded protein is CSATQSSYNEQFF.